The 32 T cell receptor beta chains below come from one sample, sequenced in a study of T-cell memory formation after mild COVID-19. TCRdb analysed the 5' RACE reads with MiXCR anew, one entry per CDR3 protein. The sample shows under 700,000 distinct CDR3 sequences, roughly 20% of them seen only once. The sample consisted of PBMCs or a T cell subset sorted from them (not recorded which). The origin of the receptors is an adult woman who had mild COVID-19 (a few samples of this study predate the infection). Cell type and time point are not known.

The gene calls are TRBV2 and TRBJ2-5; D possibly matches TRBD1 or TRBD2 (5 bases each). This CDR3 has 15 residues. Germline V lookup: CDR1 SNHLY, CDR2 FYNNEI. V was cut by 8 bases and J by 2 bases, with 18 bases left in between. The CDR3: CASSEVGARQETQYF. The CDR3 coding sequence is TGTGCCAGCTCCGAAGTCGGGGCTCGGCAAGAGACCCAGTACTTC. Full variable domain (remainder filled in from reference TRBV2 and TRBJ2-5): EPEVTQTPSHQVTQMGQEVILRCVPISNHLYFYWYRQILGQKVEFLVSFYNNEISEKSEIFDDQFSVERPDGSNFTLKIRSTKLEDSAMYFCASSEVGARQETQYFGPGTRLLVL.

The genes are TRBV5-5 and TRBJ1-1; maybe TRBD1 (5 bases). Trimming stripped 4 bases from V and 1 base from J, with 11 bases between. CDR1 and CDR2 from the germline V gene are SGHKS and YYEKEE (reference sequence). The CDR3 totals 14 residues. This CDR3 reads CASSKQRGNTEAFF. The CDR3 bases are TGTGCCAGCAGCAAGCAGAGGGGGAACACTGAAGCTTTCTTT.

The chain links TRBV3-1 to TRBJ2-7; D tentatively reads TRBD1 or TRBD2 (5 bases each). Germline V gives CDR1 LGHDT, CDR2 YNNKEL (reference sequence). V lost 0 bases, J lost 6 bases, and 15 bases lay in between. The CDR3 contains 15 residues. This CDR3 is CASSQEGTRRGEQYF. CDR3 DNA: TGTGCCAGCAGCCAAGAAGGGACCAGAAGGGGCGAGCAGTACTTC.

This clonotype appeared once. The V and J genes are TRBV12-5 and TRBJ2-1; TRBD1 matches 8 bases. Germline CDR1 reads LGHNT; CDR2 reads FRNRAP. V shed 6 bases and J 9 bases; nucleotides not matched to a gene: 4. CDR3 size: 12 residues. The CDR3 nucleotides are TGTGCTAGTGGCTCAACAGGGGGTGAGCAGTTCTTC. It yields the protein CASGSTGGEQFF.

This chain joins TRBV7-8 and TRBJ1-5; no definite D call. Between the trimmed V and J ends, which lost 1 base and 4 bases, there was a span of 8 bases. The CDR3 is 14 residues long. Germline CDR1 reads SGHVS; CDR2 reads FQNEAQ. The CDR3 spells CASSLVEGNQPQHF. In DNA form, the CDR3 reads TGTGCCAGCAGCTTAGTTGAAGGGAATCAGCCCCAGCATTTT.

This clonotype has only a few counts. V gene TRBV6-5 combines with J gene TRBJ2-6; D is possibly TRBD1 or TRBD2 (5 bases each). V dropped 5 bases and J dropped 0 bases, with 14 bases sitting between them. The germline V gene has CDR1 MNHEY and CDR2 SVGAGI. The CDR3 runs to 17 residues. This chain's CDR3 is CASSPSGPGSGANVLTF. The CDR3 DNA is TGTGCCAGCAGTCCCTCGGGGCCGGGCTCTGGGGCCAACGTCCTGACTTTC.

CDR3 DNA: TGTGCCAGCAGCCAAGGAGACAGGGTTTTCCCGACAGATACGCAGTATTTT. Translated: CASSQGDRVFPTDTQYF. The chain links TRBV3-1 to TRBJ2-3; 7 bases map to TRBD1. The ends lost 1 base at V and 3 bases at J; junction bases unmatched: 10. The CDR3 runs to 17 residues. The germline CDR1 and CDR2 sequences are LGHDT and YNNKEL (reference sequence).

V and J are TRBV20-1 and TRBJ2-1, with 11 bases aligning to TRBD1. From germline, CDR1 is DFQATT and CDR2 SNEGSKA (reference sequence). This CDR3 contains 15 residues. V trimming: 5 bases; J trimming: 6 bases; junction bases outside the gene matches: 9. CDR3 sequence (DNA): TGCAGTGCTGGAACCCGGGACAGGGGGTTCAATGAGCAGTTCTTC. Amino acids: CSAGTRDRGFNEQFF.

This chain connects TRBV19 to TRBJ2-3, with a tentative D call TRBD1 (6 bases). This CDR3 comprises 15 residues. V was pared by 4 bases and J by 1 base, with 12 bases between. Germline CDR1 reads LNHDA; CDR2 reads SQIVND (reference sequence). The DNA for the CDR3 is TGTGCCAGTAGTACGCCATACAGGGGCACAGATACGCAGTATTTT. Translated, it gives CASSTPYRGTDTQYF.

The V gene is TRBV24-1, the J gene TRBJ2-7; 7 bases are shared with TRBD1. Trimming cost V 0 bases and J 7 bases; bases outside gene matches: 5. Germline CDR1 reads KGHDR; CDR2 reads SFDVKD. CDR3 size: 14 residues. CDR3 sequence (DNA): TGTGCCACCAGTGATTTGAAGGGGGCCGGGGAGCAGTACTTC. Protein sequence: CATSDLKGAGEQYF.

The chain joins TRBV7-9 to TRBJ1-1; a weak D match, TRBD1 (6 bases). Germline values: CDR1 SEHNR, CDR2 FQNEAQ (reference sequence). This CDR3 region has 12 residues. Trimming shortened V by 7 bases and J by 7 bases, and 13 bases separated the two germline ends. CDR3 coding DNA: TGTGCCAGCAACTCCGGGACATTTGAAGCTTTCTTT. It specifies CASNSGTFEAFF.

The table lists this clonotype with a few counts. The CDR3 loop is CASSHNRDGGYTF. Written as DNA, the CDR3 is TGTGCCAGCAGCCATAACAGGGATGGTGGCTACACCTTC. This chain joins TRBV6-6 and TRBJ1-2; tentative D call: TRBD1 (6 bases). The CDR3 is 13 residues long. Germline assignment: CDR1 MNHNY and CDR2 SVGAGI (reference sequence). Trimming removed 6 bases at V and 7 bases at J, with 15 bases between.

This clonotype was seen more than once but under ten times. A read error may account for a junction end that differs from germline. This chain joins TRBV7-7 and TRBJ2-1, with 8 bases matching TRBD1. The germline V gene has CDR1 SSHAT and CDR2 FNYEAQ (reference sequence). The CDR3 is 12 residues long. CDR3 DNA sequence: TGTGCTAGCAGCAGCGGACAGGGTCCGCAGTTCTTC. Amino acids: CASSSGQGPQFF.

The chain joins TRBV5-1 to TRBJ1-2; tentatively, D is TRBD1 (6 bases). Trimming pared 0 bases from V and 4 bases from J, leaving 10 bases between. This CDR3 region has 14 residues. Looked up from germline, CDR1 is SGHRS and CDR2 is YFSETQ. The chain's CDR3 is CASSLEEGGYGYTF. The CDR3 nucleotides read TGCGCCAGCAGCTTGGAGGAGGGGGGCTATGGCTACACCTTC. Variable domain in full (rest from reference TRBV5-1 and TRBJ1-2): KAGVTQTPRYLIKTRGQQVTLSCSPISGHRSVSWYQQTPGQGLQFLFEYFSETQRNKGNFPGRFSGRQFSNSRSEMNVSTLELGDSALYLCASSLEEGGYGYTFGSGTRLTVV.

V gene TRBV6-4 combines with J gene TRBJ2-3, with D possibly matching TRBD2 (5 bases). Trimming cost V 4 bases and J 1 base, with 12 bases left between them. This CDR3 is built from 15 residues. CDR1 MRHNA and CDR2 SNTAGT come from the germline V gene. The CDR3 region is CASSAGTVRTDTQYF. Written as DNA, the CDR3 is TGTGCCAGCAGTGCGGGAACAGTTCGCACAGATACGCAGTATTTT.

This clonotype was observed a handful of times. CDR3 in DNA: TGCAGCGGGACAGTCTACAATGAGCAGTTCTTC. Translation gives CSGTVYNEQFF. V is TRBV29-1 and J is TRBJ2-1; D is possibly TRBD1 (6 bases). CDR1 is SQVTM, CDR2 ANQGSEA, per germline. Trimming pared 7 bases from V and 3 bases from J, leaving 7 bases between. The CDR3 runs to 11 residues.

The CDR3 protein is CASSLAGGGITYEQYF. CDR3 sequence (DNA): TGTGCCAGCAGCTTGGCTGGCGGGGGGATTACCTACGAGCAGTACTTC. V gene TRBV5-4 combines with J gene TRBJ2-7, with 8 bases fitting TRBD2. The J segment lost 2 bases and the V segment lost 0 bases, leaving 7 bases of the junction unmatched. The CDR3 extends over 16 amino acids. Germline CDR1 reads SGHNT; CDR2 reads YYREEE (reference sequence). The entire variable domain, with the rest obtained from reference TRBV5-4 and TRBJ2-7, is as follows: ETGVTQSPTHLIKTRGQQVTLRCSSQSGHNTVSWYQQALGQGPQFIFQYYREEENGRGNFPPRFSGLQFPNYSSELNVNALELDDSALYLCASSLAGGGITYEQYFGPGTRLTVT.

The CDR3 DNA sequence: TGCGCCAGCAGCCAGCGGGCTAGCGGGGGGGCGGAGACCCAGTACTTC. This codes for CASSQRASGGAETQYF. The chain employs TRBV4-1 and TRBJ2-5, with 12 nucleotides matching TRBD2. The junction had 7 bases not matched to a gene; V was cut back by 3 bases and J by 5 bases. There are 16 residues in the CDR3. Germline loops: CDR1 MGHRA, CDR2 YSYEKL.

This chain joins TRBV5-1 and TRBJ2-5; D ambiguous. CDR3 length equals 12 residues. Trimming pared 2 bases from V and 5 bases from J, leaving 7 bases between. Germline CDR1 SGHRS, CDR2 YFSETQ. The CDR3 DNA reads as TGCGCCAGCAGCTTCCCCAGGGAGACCCAGTACTTC. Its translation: CASSFPRETQYF.

The CDR3 DNA follows: TGTGCCAGCAGTCGGACAGCCCCGTCGGAGACCCAGTACTTC. Encoded protein: CASSRTAPSETQYF. The chain carries TRBV6-5 and TRBJ2-5; perhaps TRBD1 as D (6 bases). Trimming pared 5 bases from V and 5 bases from J, leaving 15 bases between. Germline CDR1 MNHEY, CDR2 SVGAGI. This CDR3 contains 14 residues.

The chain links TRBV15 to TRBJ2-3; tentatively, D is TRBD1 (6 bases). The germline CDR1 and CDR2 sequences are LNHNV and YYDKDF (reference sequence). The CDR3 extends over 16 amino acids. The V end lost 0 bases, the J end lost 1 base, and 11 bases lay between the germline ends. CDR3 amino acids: CATSRDGGAGTDTQYF. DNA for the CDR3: TGTGCCACCAGCAGAGATGGGGGCGCGGGCACAGATACGCAGTATTTT.

For the CDR3, the DNA is TGCTCCTCACGGGACGGGAGGTTAGGAGTCATTGGGAATGAGCAGTTCTTC. As protein: CSSRDGRLGVIGNEQFF. The V gene is TRBV29-1, the J gene TRBJ2-1, with 7 nucleotides matching TRBD2. The CDR3 extends over 17 amino acids. Germline V lookup: CDR1 SQVTM, CDR2 ANQGSEA.

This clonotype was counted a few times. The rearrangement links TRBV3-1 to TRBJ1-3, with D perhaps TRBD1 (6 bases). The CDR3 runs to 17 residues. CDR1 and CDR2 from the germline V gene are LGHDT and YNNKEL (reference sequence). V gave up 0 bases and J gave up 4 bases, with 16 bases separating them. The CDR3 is CASSQDRAQGGGNTIYF. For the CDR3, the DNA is TGTGCCAGCAGCCAAGATAGAGCACAGGGCGGCGGAAACACCATATATTTT.

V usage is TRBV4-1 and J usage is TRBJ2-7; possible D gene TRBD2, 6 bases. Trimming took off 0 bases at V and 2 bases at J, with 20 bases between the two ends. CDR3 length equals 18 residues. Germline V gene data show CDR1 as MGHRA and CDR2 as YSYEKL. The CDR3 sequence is CASSQDWSWGVLTYEQYF. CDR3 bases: TGCGCCAGCAGCCAAGATTGGTCTTGGGGGGTCCTAACCTACGAGCAGTACTTC.

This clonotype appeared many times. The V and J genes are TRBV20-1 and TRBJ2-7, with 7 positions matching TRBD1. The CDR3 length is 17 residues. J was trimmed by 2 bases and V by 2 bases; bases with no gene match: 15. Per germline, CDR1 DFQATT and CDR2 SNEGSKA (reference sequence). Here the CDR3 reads CSARPHSPGQVTYEQYF. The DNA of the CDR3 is TGCAGTGCTAGACCTCACTCCCCCGGACAGGTAACCTACGAGCAGTACTTC.

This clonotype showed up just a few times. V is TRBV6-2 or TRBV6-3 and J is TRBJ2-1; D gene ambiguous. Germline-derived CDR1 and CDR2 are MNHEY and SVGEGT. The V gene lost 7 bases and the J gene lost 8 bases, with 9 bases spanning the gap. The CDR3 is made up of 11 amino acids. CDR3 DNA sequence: TGTGCCAGCACTTCGTGGTATGAGCAGTTCTTC. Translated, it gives CASTSWYEQFF.

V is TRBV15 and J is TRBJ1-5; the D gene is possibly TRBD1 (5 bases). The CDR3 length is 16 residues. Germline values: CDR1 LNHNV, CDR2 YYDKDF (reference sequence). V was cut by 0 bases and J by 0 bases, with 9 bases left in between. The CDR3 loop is CATSREGLLSNQPQHF. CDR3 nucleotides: TGTGCCACCAGCAGAGAGGGACTCCTTAGCAATCAGCCCCAGCATTTT.

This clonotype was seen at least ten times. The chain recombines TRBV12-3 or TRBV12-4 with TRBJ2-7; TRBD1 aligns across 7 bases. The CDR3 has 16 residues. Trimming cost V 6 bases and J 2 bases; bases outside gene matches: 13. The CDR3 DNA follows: TGTGCCAGCAGCCCTCGACAGGGCGAGGGTGCCTACGAGCAGTACTTC. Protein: CASSPRQGEGAYEQYF.

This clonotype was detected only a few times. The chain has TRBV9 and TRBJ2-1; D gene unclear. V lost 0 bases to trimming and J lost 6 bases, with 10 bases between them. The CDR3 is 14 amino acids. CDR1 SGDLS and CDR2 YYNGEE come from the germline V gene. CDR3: CASSVDGVGNEQFF. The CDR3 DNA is TGTGCCAGCAGCGTAGATGGCGTTGGCAATGAGCAGTTCTTC. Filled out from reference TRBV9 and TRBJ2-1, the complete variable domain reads DSGVTQTPKHLITATGQRVTLRCSPRSGDLSVYWYQQSLDQGLQFLIQYYNGEERAKGNILERFSAQQFPDLHSELNLSSLELGDSALYFCASSVDGVGNEQFFGPGTRLTVL.

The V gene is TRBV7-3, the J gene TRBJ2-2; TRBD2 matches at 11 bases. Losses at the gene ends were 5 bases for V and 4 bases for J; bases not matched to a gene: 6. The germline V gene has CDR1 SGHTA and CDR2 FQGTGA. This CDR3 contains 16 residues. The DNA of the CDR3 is TGTGCCAGCAGCCCTCGACTAGCGGGGAGCACCGGGGAGCTGTTTTTT. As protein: CASSPRLAGSTGELFF.

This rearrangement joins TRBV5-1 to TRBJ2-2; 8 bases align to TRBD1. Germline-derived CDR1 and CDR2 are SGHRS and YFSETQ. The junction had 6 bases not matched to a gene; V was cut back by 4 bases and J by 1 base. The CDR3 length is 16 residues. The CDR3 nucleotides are TGCGCCAGCAGCCCGGGGGACAGGAGGAACACCGGGGAGCTGTTTTTT. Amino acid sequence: CASSPGDRRNTGELFF.

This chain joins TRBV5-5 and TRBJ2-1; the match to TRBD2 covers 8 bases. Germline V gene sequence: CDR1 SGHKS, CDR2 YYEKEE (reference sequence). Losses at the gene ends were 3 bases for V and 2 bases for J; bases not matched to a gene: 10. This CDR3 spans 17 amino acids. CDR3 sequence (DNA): TGTGCCAGCAGCTCCGGGACGGGAGGGGAGACCTACAATGAGCAGTTCTTC. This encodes CASSSGTGGETYNEQFF.